This record covers a single TCR beta chain. Its cognate antigen is unknown. These data originate in a study of OX40 agonist ivuxolimab in advanced cancers. Study results and caveats: The study observed clonal expansion of CD4+ and CD8+ blood T cells by week 6 at 0.1 to 3.0 mg/kg.

Measured with immunoSEQ multiplex PCR; TCRdb has only the in-frame clones, and not every one. The sample consists of 70,000 to 85,000 clones, around nine tenths of them appearing once. Germline values: CDR1 MNHEY, CDR2 SMNVEV (reference sequence). This CDR3 is built from 14 residues. V shed 6 bases and J 4 bases; nucleotides not matched to a gene: 8. The TCR originated in an adult with an advanced solid tumor such as melanoma, head and neck, liver or kidney cancer. The sample was CD4+ or CD8+ T cells sorted from blood, taken in a trial of the OX40 agonist ivuxolimab. This chain connects TRBV27 to TRBJ1-1; the match to TRBD1 covers 7 bases. CDR3: CASRIIPGGTEAFF. CDR3 coding DNA: TGTGCCAGCAGAATTATTCCAGGGGGCACTGAAGCTTTCTTT.